Below, 27 T cell receptor beta chains from the same sample are listed, as sequenced in a study of cytomegalovirus exposure and HLA in healthy donors. The PCR employed 60 Vbeta primers together with 13 Jbeta primers. Repertoires were generated with immunoSEQ multiplex PCR, while TCRdb's copy carries only in-frame clones and drops some. The repertoire holds some 33,000 clones, with about 65% as singletons. Sequencing input: PBMCs. The receptors were gathered from a man aged 50 to 60 in good health and CMV-seropositive.

The V gene is TRBV6-5, the J gene TRBJ2-7, with D maybe TRBD1 (7 bases). Germline CDR1 and CDR2: MNHEY and SVGAGI. Between the trimmed V and J ends, which lost 2 bases and 7 bases, there was a span of 12 bases. The CDR3 is 13 amino acids. The CDR3, as DNA: TGTGCCAGCAGTTACACGACAGGGAGGGAGCAGTACTTC. Translation: CASSYTTGREQYF.

The V and J genes are TRBV30 and TRBJ1-1; no definite D call. The V end was cut by 0 bases, the J end by 0 bases, with 5 bases between. The CDR3 sequence is 13 residues long. CDR1 is GTSNPN and CDR2 is SVGIG in the germline V gene (reference sequence). The CDR3 protein is CAWSVRMNTEAFF. The CDR3 DNA reads TGTGCCTGGAGTGTGCGGATGAACACTGAAGCTTTCTTT.

The chain is built from TRBV5-6 and TRBJ1-1, with a weak D call TRBD1 (5 bases). The germline CDR1 and CDR2 sequences are SGHDT and YYEEEE. CDR3 length equals 15 residues. V dropped 1 base and J dropped 5 bases, with 15 bases sitting between them. CDR3 sequence (DNA): TGTGCCAGCAGCTTGTGGGGCGGCGGGGGTACTGAAGCTTTCTTT. This sequence encodes CASSLWGGGGTEAFF.

Only a few counts were recorded for this clone. The genes are TRBV7-8 and TRBJ2-5; D is perhaps TRBD1 (6 bases). Trimming shortened V by 3 bases and J by 1 base, and 9 bases separated the two germline ends. The CDR3 spans 14 residues. Per germline, CDR1 SGHVS and CDR2 FQNEAQ. The CDR3 is CASSFYRAQETQYF. The CDR3 DNA reads TGTGCCAGCAGCTTTTACAGGGCCCAAGAGACCCAGTACTTC.

J is TRBJ1-4 and V is TRBV6-6, with 7 bases identical to TRBD1. V dropped 6 bases and J dropped 6; count of bases not matched to a gene: 7. Germline V lookup: CDR1 MNHNY, CDR2 SVGAGI (reference sequence). CDR3 length: 14 amino acids. CDR3 loop: CASSQTGLYEKLFF. CDR3 DNA: TGTGCCAGCAGCCAGACAGGGTTGTATGAAAAACTGTTTTTT.

This chain links TRBV5-1 with TRBJ2-5; no clear D gene. Germline CDR1 is SGHRS and CDR2 is YFSETQ. Trimming pared 4 bases from V and 4 bases from J, leaving 11 bases between. This CDR3 is 13 amino acids long. For the CDR3, the DNA is TGCGCCAGCAGCCCTACGGGTCCAGAGACCCAGTACTTC. Its protein product is CASSPTGPETQYF.

The rearrangement links TRBV5-1 to TRBJ2-3; tentative D call: TRBD2 (5 bases). CDR1 and CDR2 from the germline V gene are SGHRS and YFSETQ. This CDR3 is 14 amino acids long. V shed 0 bases and J shed 4 bases, with 9 bases lying between them. The CDR3 is CASSLGRSSDTQYF. CDR3 bases: TGCGCCAGCAGCTTGGGGAGGTCTTCAGATACGCAGTATTTT. The full variable domain, its missing parts supplied by reference TRBV5-1 and TRBJ2-3, is KAGVTQTPRYLIKTRGQQVTLSCSPISGHRSVSWYQQTPGQGLQFLFEYFSETQRNKGNFPGRFSGRQFSNSRSEMNVSTLELGDSALYLCASSLGRSSDTQYFGPGTRLTVL.

V and J are TRBV28 and TRBJ2-4; D perhaps matches TRBD2 (6 bases). CDR1 and CDR2 from the germline V gene are MDHEN and SYDVKM. Trimming took off 3 bases at V and 1 base at J, with 7 bases between the two ends. CDR3 length: 14 amino acids. Here the CDR3 DNA reads TGTGCCAGCAGTTTTGGGGGGGCCAAAAACATTCAGTACTTC. It translates to CASSFGGAKNIQYF.

This rearrangement joins TRBV13 to TRBJ1-6; D is undetermined. Germline lookup yields CDR1 PRHDT and CDR2 FYEKMQ (reference sequence). The V end lost 2 bases, the J end lost 9 bases, and 8 bases lay between the germline ends. The CDR3 runs 13 residues. The CDR3 here is CASSLSSGSPLHF. DNA of the CDR3: TGTGCCAGCAGCTTAAGTTCGGGTTCACCCCTCCACTTT.

The chain uses TRBV6-5 and TRBJ2-7; TRBD1 agrees at 7 bases. The germline gives CDR1 MNHEY, CDR2 SVGAGI. The CDR3 consists of 13 residues. The trim removed 6 bases at V and 6 bases at J, leaving 8 bases unmatched. The CDR3 here is CASSPKTGFEQYF. CDR3 bases: TGTGCCAGCAGCCCTAAGACAGGGTTCGAGCAGTACTTC.

This clone was picked up a small number of times. The J gene is TRBJ2-7, the V gene TRBV2; no firm D call. CDR1 and CDR2 from the germline V gene are SNHLY and FYNNEI. The CDR3 length is 11 residues. V was clipped by 6 bases and J by 6 bases, with 9 bases between them. The CDR3 loop reads CASSPLSEQYF. CDR3 sequence (DNA): TGTGCCAGCAGCCCCCTCTCCGAGCAGTACTTC.

In the case of this clone: In this CDR3 the conserved last residue, phenylalanine or tryptophan, is missing, so a read error is likely. The chain joins TRBV7-8 to TRBJ2-3; D is unclear. The germline V gene encodes CDR1 SGHVS and CDR2 FQNEAQ. The V end lost 0 bases, the J end lost 2 bases, and 6 bases lay between the germline ends. The CDR3 spans 14 residues. Written as DNA, the CDR3 is TGTGCCAGCAGCTTAGCATTCGACACAGATACGCAGTATGTT. Translating it yields CASSLAFDTDTQYV.

The chain employs TRBV6-6 and TRBJ1-5; the D gene is possibly TRBD1 (6 bases). This CDR3 region has 13 residues. Germline CDR1 reads MNHNY; CDR2 reads SVGAGI (reference sequence). The ends were cut back, 6 bases at V and 5 bases at J, with 11 bases in the middle. CDR3 sequence: CASSSAGDQPQHF. The DNA for the CDR3 is TGTGCCAGCAGCAGCGCAGGGGATCAGCCCCAGCATTTT.

The chain carries TRBV29-1 and TRBJ1-2, with TRBD1 matching 7 bases. The CDR3 extends over 13 amino acids. Germline CDR1 is SQVTM and CDR2 is ANQGSEA. Trimming cost V 3 bases and J 7 bases; bases outside gene matches: 8. The chain's CDR3 is CSVDGRGPGGYTF. DNA for the CDR3: TGCAGCGTTGACGGAAGGGGGCCCGGTGGCTACACCTTC.

This clone was observed a few times. The V gene is TRBV6-5, the J gene TRBJ2-7; 7 nucleotides align to TRBD2. V shed 5 bases, J shed 3 bases, and the junction held 10 bases outside the gene matches. CDR3 length: 15 amino acids. Germline V gene lookup returns CDR1 MNHEY and CDR2 SVGAGI. In DNA, the CDR3 is TGTGCCAGCAGTATGGGGGGGGGAGGGGACTACGAGCAGTACTTC. Its translation is CASSMGGGGDYEQYF.

The chain carries TRBV5-1 and TRBJ2-7; a weak D match, TRBD2 (6 bases). Trimming stripped 0 bases from V and 3 bases from J, with 10 bases between. Germline V gives CDR1 SGHRS, CDR2 YFSETQ. CDR3 length: 14 residues. The CDR3 loop reads CASSLAGGSYEQYF. The CDR3 DNA reads TGCGCCAGCAGCTTGGCCGGAGGGAGCTACGAGCAGTACTTC.

The gene calls are TRBV9 and TRBJ1-2; tentatively, D is TRBD1 (6 bases). The CDR3 is 14 amino acids. Germline CDR1 and CDR2: SGDLS and YYNGEE. V gave up 4 bases and J gave up 8 bases, with 18 bases separating them. CDR3 amino acids: CASSLVRDKEGYTF. For the CDR3, the DNA is TGTGCCAGCAGCCTTGTCAGGGACAAGGAAGGCTACACCTTC.

The genes are TRBV6-6 and TRBJ2-7, with D maybe TRBD1 (6 bases). This CDR3 is built from 15 residues. V shed 6 bases and J shed 3 bases, with 18 bases lying between them. The germline CDR1 and CDR2 sequences are MNHNY and SVGAGI (reference sequence). The CDR3 loop reads CASSPLRTDLYEQYF. CDR3 DNA: TGTGCCAGCAGCCCTCTTCGGACAGACCTCTACGAGCAGTACTTC.

The chain has TRBV5-6 and TRBJ2-7, with 10 bases fitting TRBD1. V was pared by 0 bases and J by 3 bases, with 0 bases of the junction left unmatched. The CDR3 spans 14 residues. The germline V gene encodes CDR1 SGHDT and CDR2 YYEEEE. The CDR3 sequence is CASSLGTGGYEQYF. Here the CDR3 DNA reads TGTGCCAGCAGCTTGGGGACAGGGGGCTACGAGCAGTACTTC.

The chain is built from TRBV14 and TRBJ1-3, with unresolved D. Between the trimmed V and J ends, which lost 2 bases and 4 bases, there was a span of 12 bases. The CDR3 extends over 15 amino acids. CDR1 is SGHDN and CDR2 is FVKESK in the germline V gene. CDR3: CASSQRWSGGNTIYF. DNA of the CDR3: TGTGCCAGCAGCCAAAGGTGGTCCGGGGGAAACACCATATATTTT.

The gene calls are TRBV4-1 and TRBJ2-1; possible D gene TRBD2, 5 bases. V lost 5 bases and J lost 7, with 21 bases in between. The CDR3 runs to 16 residues. Germline-derived CDR1 and CDR2 are MGHRA and YSYEKL. CDR3 nucleotide sequence: TGCGCCAGCAGCGTGTTGGCCAGAGGGATCGTGAATGAGCAGTTCTTC. Amino acid sequence: CASSVLARGIVNEQFF.

The rearrangement links TRBV7-5 to TRBJ2-3; TRBD1 was called by the table and not checked on the DNA. TRBV7-5 counts as a pseudogene. This CDR3 comprises 15 residues. CDR3 region: CARSFGQGKVDTQYF. The CDR3 DNA reads TGTGCCAGAAGCTTTGGACAGGGGAAGGTGGATACGCAGTATTTT.

The chain combines TRBV6-5 with TRBJ2-7, with D perhaps matching TRBD1 (6 bases). Trimming took 7 bases from V and 3 from J, leaving 13 bases between them. Germline lookup yields CDR1 MNHEY and CDR2 SVGAGI. The CDR3 sequence is 13 residues long. Here the CDR3 DNA reads TGTGCCAGCACGTTAGACAGGAGCTACGAGCAGTACTTC. Translating gives CASTLDRSYEQYF.

The gene calls are TRBV5-1 and TRBJ1-4, with D possibly matching TRBD1 (5 bases). V was trimmed by 4 bases and J by 4 bases, leaving 14 bases between them. The V gene's germline CDR1 is SGHRS and CDR2 YFSETQ. CDR3 size: 15 residues. The CDR3, as DNA: TGCGCCAGCAGCCTAGAGGGACTGCGTAATGAAAAACTGTTTTTT. Protein sequence: CASSLEGLRNEKLFF.

This clone was recorded a few times. V gene TRBV29-1 combines with J gene TRBJ2-1; TRBD1 might be the D (6 bases). The CDR3 has 11 amino acids. Trimming removed 8 bases from V and 8 bases from J, with 13 bases in between. Germline-derived CDR1 and CDR2 are SQVTM and ANQGSEA. CDR3 DNA sequence: TGCAGCATATCACAGGGTCATGAGCAGTTCTTC. This encodes CSISQGHEQFF.

The chain carries TRBV5-4 and TRBJ2-1; D is undetermined. Deletions cut 2 bases from V and 7 bases from J, with 4 bases between. CDR1 is SGHNT, CDR2 YYREEE, per germline (reference sequence). This CDR3 is built from 11 residues. The CDR3 nucleotides read TGTGCCAGCAGCTTTTCGAATGAGCAGTTCTTC. Residues: CASSFSNEQFF.

V is TRBV29-1 and J is TRBJ2-3; 8 bases map to TRBD2. V was clipped by 5 bases and J by 1 base; unmatched bases: 8. The CDR3 runs to 15 residues. Per germline, CDR1 SQVTM and CDR2 ANQGSEA. The CDR3 sequence is CSVRSGGPRTDTQYF. The CDR3 DNA follows: TGCAGCGTTAGGTCGGGGGGGCCCCGCACAGATACGCAGTATTTT.